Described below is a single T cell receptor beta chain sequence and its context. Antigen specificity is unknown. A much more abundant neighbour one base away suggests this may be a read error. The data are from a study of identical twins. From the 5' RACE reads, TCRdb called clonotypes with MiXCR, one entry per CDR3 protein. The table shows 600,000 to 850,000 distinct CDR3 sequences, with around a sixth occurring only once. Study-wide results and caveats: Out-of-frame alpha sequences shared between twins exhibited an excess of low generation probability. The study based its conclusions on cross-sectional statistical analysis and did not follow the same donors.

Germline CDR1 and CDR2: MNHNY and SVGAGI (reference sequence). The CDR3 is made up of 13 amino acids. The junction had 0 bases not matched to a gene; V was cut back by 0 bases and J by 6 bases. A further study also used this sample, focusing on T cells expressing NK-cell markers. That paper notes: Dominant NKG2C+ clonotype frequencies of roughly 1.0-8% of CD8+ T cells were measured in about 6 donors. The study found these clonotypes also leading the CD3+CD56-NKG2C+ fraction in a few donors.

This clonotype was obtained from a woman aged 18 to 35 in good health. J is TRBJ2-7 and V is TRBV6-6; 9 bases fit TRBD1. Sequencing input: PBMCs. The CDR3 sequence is CASSYSTGGEQYF. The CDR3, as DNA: TGTGCCAGCAGTTACTCGACAGGGGGCGAGCAGTACTTC.